The 9 T cell receptor beta chains listed next were all sequenced from one sample in a study of cytomegalovirus exposure and HLA in healthy donors (dated by TCRdb to 2015 to 2018). Library preparation was by the immunoSEQ multiplex PCR assay. For the multiplex PCR, a mixture combining 60 forward primers for TCR Vbeta segments and 13 reverse primers for TCR Jbeta segments was used. Not all clones reach the TCRdb copy of this immuneACCESS table, which keeps in-frame sequences only. Checked studies attribute under half of the gap to unresolved V genes and leave the rest unexplained. The sample table contains approximately 110,000 clones; only one count was recorded for under 85% of them. 6.1% of the sample lies in the top ten. The sequenced sample was PBMCs. Source of these receptors: a man between 18 and 29 years old in good health and CMV-seronegative.

The J gene is TRBJ2-2, the V gene TRBV14; 7 positions match TRBD1. This CDR3 spans 14 amino acids. Unmatched junction bases numbered 10, after V lost 8 bases and J lost 7 bases. Germline CDR1 and CDR2: SGHDN and FVKESK. The CDR3 DNA sequence: TGTGCCAGCGGCCCGACAGGGCTCGGCGGGGAGCTGTTTTTT. Amino acid sequence: CASGPTGLGGELFF.

The rearrangement uses TRBV13 and TRBJ2-1, with 7 bases aligning to TRBD2. This CDR3 region has 15 residues. Germline CDR1 PRHDT, CDR2 FYEKMQ (reference sequence). V trimming: 1 base; J trimming: 7 bases; junction bases outside the gene matches: 7. The CDR3, as DNA: TGTGCCAGCAGCTTAGATTTACTAGCGATTAATGAGCAGTTCTTC. Translation gives CASSLDLLAINEQFF.

This chain connects TRBV28 to TRBJ1-2; D might be TRBD1 (6 bases). Trimming shortened V by 9 bases and J by 6 bases, and 29 bases separated the two germline ends. CDR1 is MDHEN and CDR2 is SYDVKM in the germline V gene. The CDR3 runs to 17 residues. In DNA form, the CDR3 reads TGTGCCAGTTTCGGACCTAGGGACACCCAGATAGGCCATGGCTACACCTTC. Translation gives CASFGPRDTQIGHGYTF.

This chain links TRBV9 with TRBJ2-5, with 7 positions matching TRBD2. The CDR3 is 15 residues long. Germline CDR1 reads SGDLS; CDR2 reads YYNGEE. Trimming cost V 3 bases and J 2 bases; bases outside gene matches: 7. The DNA for the CDR3 is TGTGCCAGCAGCGAGGGAGCGGGACGTCAAGAGACCCAGTACTTC. It is translated as CASSEGAGRQETQYF.

V usage is TRBV7-3 and J usage is TRBJ1-2; D is unclear. The CDR3 spans 13 residues. The germline V and J ends were trimmed by 4 bases and 11 bases, with 17 bases remaining between them. The V gene's germline CDR1 is SGHTA and CDR2 FQGTGA. CDR3 residues: CASSYLMEMRYTF. The CDR3 nucleotides are TGTGCCAGCAGCTATTTGATGGAGATGAGGTACACCTTC.

As DNA, the CDR3 is TGTGCCAGCAGTTACACCGAAGCGGGAGGAGGCGAGCAGTACTTC. Its translation is CASSYTEAGGGEQYF. The chain recombines TRBV6-5 with TRBJ2-7; 9 positions match TRBD2. V shed 2 bases, J shed 6 bases, and the junction held 8 bases outside the gene matches. The germline gives CDR1 MNHEY, CDR2 SVGAGI. There are 15 residues in the CDR3.

This chain uses TRBV28 with TRBJ2-5, with D possibly being TRBD2 (6 bases). The V gene lost 3 bases and the J gene lost 4 bases, with 12 bases spanning the gap. Germline V lookup: CDR1 MDHEN, CDR2 SYDVKM. The CDR3 extends over 14 amino acids. The CDR3 region is CASSFPGRRETQYF. DNA for the CDR3: TGTGCCAGCAGTTTTCCGGGGAGGAGAGAGACCCAGTACTTC.

This clone was seen more than once but under ten times. This chain joins TRBV18 and TRBJ1-1; 8 nucleotides line up with TRBD1. The germline V gene has CDR1 KGHSH and CDR2 LQKENI. The CDR3 is 15 amino acids. J lost 6 bases, V lost 3 bases, and 9 bases had no gene match. In nucleotides, the CDR3 is TGTGCCAGCTCACCCCTGGCACAGGGGGACGCTGAAGCTTTCTTT. Protein sequence: CASSPLAQGDAEAFF.

This chain joins TRBV28 and TRBJ2-7; 10 bases fit TRBD2. The germline V gene encodes CDR1 MDHEN and CDR2 SYDVKM. With 8 bases clipped from V and 2 bases from J, the junction kept 9 bases outside the gene matches. This CDR3 comprises 15 residues. CDR3 coding DNA: TGTGCCAGCTCGGGCAGGACTAGCGGAACCTACGAGCAGTACTTC. Translation gives CASSGRTSGTYEQYF.